This TCR beta chain was identified during a study of post-analysis software for immune sequencing data. Across the study: The study covered relapsing-remitting, secondary progressive and progressive-relapsing courses of multiple sclerosis. Broader study findings: The five TRBV segments detected at higher frequency in patients than in controls included TRBV5-6, TRBV5-1 and TRBV20-1. Samples sharing a preparation batch grouped tightly together when assessed by F measure. There was significantly lower normalized Chao1 diversity in multiple sclerosis patients than in controls.

CDR3 length equals 14 residues. The ends were cut back, 7 bases at V and 2 bases at J, with 12 bases in the middle. Each TCR beta cDNA library carried unique molecular identifiers. Input amounts of roughly 0.85 to 10 million T cells were used. These gave about 500,000 cDNA molecules, so each molecule approximated one T cell. TCRdb called the PCR reads again in MiXCR, with one record for every CDR3 protein. Here the sample spans roughly 600,000 distinct CDR3 sequences, about 44% being singletons. A note on this clonotype: Its antigen is unidentified.

The J gene is TRBJ1-5, the V gene TRBV12-3 or TRBV12-4; perhaps TRBD1 as D (6 bases). The sequence was obtained from a girl between 10 and 17 years old with multiple sclerosis. Sequences were obtained from blood. The CDR3 loop is CASKPQGGNQPQHF. CDR3 sequence (DNA): TGTGCCAGCAAACCACAGGGAGGCAATCAGCCCCAGCATTTT.